Presented here are 26 T cell receptor beta chains from one specimen sequenced in a study of blood T cells in healthy people across ages (dated by TCRdb to between 2014 and 2017). The library was prepared using 5' RACE. Sequencing was carried out with an Illumina HiSeq 2500. The second PCR ran for roughly 7 to 11 cycles and used a J-beta primer mix along with a sample-barcoded 5' primer. The public reads were quality trimmed at Q25 with fastp and then assembled into clones with MiXCR by TCRdb, keeping productive beta chains. Every distinct CDR3 protein forms one entry, paired with its most common genes and DNA. Across this sample there are 650,000 to 900,000 distinct CDR3 sequences, with about 62% seen only once. The top ten hold roughly 26% of the sample. Sequenced: blood. The source of these receptors is a man aged 30 to 39 in good health.

The chain is built from TRBV3-1 and TRBJ2-3, with D hard to call. The CDR3 length is 12 residues. V dropped 8 bases and J dropped 2 bases, with 8 bases sitting between them. CDR1 LGHDT and CDR2 YNNKEL come from the germline V gene (reference sequence). The CDR3 coding sequence is TGTGCCAGCGGAATTACCACAGATACGCAGTATTTT. This codes for CASGITTDTQYF.

The chain is built from TRBV20-1 and TRBJ2-7, with a tentative D call TRBD2 (5 bases). Germline lookup yields CDR1 DFQATT and CDR2 SNEGSKA (reference sequence). CDR3 size: 13 residues. V dropped 5 bases and J dropped 7 bases, with 18 bases sitting between them. The CDR3 region is CSAGPREFKEQYF. The CDR3 DNA follows: TGCAGTGCTGGGCCCCGGGAATTCAAGGAGCAGTACTTC.

This chain uses TRBV18 with TRBJ2-1, with a possible D match to TRBD2 (6 bases). With 2 bases removed from V and 4 bases from J, the gap between germline ends came to 12 bases. Germline V lookup: CDR1 KGHSH, CDR2 LQKENI. The CDR3 runs 15 residues. DNA for the CDR3: TGTGCCAGCTCACCAGGGGCGGCGGGATACAATGAGCAGTTCTTC. Translating it yields CASSPGAAGYNEQFF.

The V gene is TRBV4-3, the J gene TRBJ2-7, with TRBD1 matching 9 bases. The CDR3 contains 15 residues. Germline CDR1 is LGHNA and CDR2 is YSLEER. Germline trimming cut 1 base from V and 4 bases from J; bases unmatched to any gene: 5. The CDR3 loop reads CASSQGQDRGYEQYF. The DNA of the CDR3 is TGCGCCAGCAGCCAAGGCCAGGACAGGGGTTACGAGCAGTACTTC.

This clonotype was picked up one time. Here the CDR3 reads CASRPKTYEQYF. CDR3 DNA sequence: TGTGCCAGCAGGCCGAAAACCTACGAGCAGTACTTC. The gene calls are TRBV28 and TRBJ2-7, with unresolved D. This CDR3 has 12 amino acids. V was pared by 6 bases and J by 2 bases, with 8 bases between. The V gene's germline CDR1 is MDHEN and CDR2 SYDVKM. Complete variable domain (other parts from reference TRBV28 and TRBJ2-7): DVKVTQSSRYLVKRTGEKVFLECVQDMDHENMFWYRQDPGLGLRLIYFSYDVKMKEKGDIPEGYSVSREKKERFSLILESASTNQTSMYLCASRPKTYEQYFGPGTRLTVT.

This clonotype was seen once. The rearrangement uses TRBV7-2 and TRBJ1-2; 9 bases map to TRBD1. Germline V gene sequence: CDR1 SGHTA, CDR2 FQGNSA. After removal of 5 bases from V and 0 bases from J, the junction contained 7 bases not matched to a gene. The CDR3 is 16 amino acids. CDR3 sequence reads: CASSPTRDRANYGYTF. As DNA, the CDR3 is TGTGCCAGCAGCCCTACCCGGGACAGGGCTAACTATGGCTACACCTTC.

This rearrangement joins TRBV10-3 to TRBJ1-1; D remains unclear. This CDR3 has 12 amino acids. The V gene's germline CDR1 is ENHRY and CDR2 SYGVKD. V lost 10 bases and J 0 bases, leaving 9 bases between the germline ends. CDR3 protein: CATQELNTEAFF. CDR3 nucleotides: TGTGCCACCCAGGAGCTGAACACTGAAGCTTTCTTT.

The chain couples TRBV28 to TRBJ2-5, with TRBD1 matching 11 bases. The germline V gene has CDR1 MDHEN and CDR2 SYDVKM. This CDR3 is 15 amino acids long. The V gene end was trimmed by 6 bases and the J gene end by 4 bases; junction bases not matched to a gene: 7. The CDR3 coding sequence is TGTGCCAGCAGAGGGACAGGGGGGAGAGGAGAGACCCAGTACTTC. This sequence encodes CASRGTGGRGETQYF.

The V gene is TRBV29-1, the J gene TRBJ2-7; D call uncertain. The CDR3 totals 12 residues. Trimming pared 4 bases from V and 1 base from J, leaving 8 bases between. Germline CDR1 is SQVTM and CDR2 is ANQGSEA. The CDR3 sequence: CSVGGLSYEQYF. The CDR3 DNA follows: TGCAGCGTTGGTGGGCTATCCTACGAGCAGTACTTC.

This clonotype appeared once. The chain carries TRBV15 and TRBJ2-1, with D unclear. Trimming removed 1 base at V and 0 bases at J, with 13 bases between. The germline CDR1 and CDR2 sequences are LNHNV and YYDKDF (reference sequence). This CDR3 spans 17 amino acids. The CDR3 sequence: CATSRVGARNSYNEQFF. CDR3 in DNA: TGTGCCACCAGCAGAGTCGGAGCCAGGAACTCCTACAATGAGCAGTTCTTC.

The chain has TRBV7-2 and TRBJ2-7; 7 nucleotides agree with TRBD1. TRBJ2-5 matches the DNA end more closely, so the J call is doubtful. The CDR3 spans 15 residues. Germline CDR1 SGHTA, CDR2 FQGNSA. This chain's CDR3 is CASSQTGETWETQYF. The CDR3 DNA sequence: TGTGCCAGCAGCCAAACAGGGGAAACGTGGGAGACCCAGTACTTC.

V is TRBV28 and J is TRBJ2-3, with TRBD2 matching over 9 bases. V was clipped by 4 bases and J by 2 bases; unmatched bases: 7. The CDR3 runs to 16 residues. The germline V gene has CDR1 MDHEN and CDR2 SYDVKM. The CDR3 is CASSSTGTSYTDTQYF. The CDR3 DNA follows: TGTGCCAGCAGTTCAACCGGGACTAGCTACACAGATACGCAGTATTTT.

The chain recombines TRBV3-1 with TRBJ2-1; no clear D. The CDR3 consists of 14 residues. Germline-derived CDR1 and CDR2 are LGHDT and YNNKEL (reference sequence). Deletions cut 4 bases from V and 5 bases from J, with 12 bases between. The CDR3 protein is CASSRSYSDNEQFF. CDR3 in DNA: TGTGCCAGCAGCCGCTCGTACAGCGACAATGAGCAGTTCTTC.

J is TRBJ1-1 and V is TRBV20-1; TRBD1 is a possible D gene (6 bases). The germline V gene has CDR1 DFQATT and CDR2 SNEGSKA (reference sequence). Trimming stripped 6 bases from V and 7 bases from J, with 18 bases between. CDR3 size: 13 residues. For the CDR3, the DNA is TGCAGTGCCTGGGACACCGGGAGGGATGAAGCTTTCTTT. Translated: CSAWDTGRDEAFF.

This clonotype turned up a few times. J is TRBJ1-1 and V is TRBV20-1; D remains unclear. This CDR3 has 14 residues. Germline CDR1 reads DFQATT; CDR2 reads SNEGSKA (reference sequence). Trimming pared 1 base from V and 6 bases from J, leaving 15 bases between. DNA of the CDR3: TGCAGTGCTAGAGTTAGCGCTGGGTGGTCTGAAGCTTTCTTT. Amino acids: CSARVSAGWSEAFF.

This chain links TRBV4-2 with TRBJ1-2; D may be TRBD1 (5 bases). Trimming took off 0 bases at V and 8 bases at J, with 19 bases between the two ends. CDR3 length: 16 residues. The V gene's germline CDR1 is LGHNA and CDR2 YNFKEQ. CDR3 protein: CASSQEVQGSILGYTF. The CDR3 bases are TGTGCCAGCAGCCAAGAAGTTCAGGGCTCCATTCTCGGCTACACCTTC.

This clonotype was seen once. V gene TRBV7-2 combines with J gene TRBJ2-5, with D hard to call. Germline CDR1 and CDR2: SGHTA and FQGNSA. Trimming shortened V by 7 bases and J by 1 base, and 16 bases separated the two germline ends. The CDR3 is 15 amino acids. CDR3: CASTWPERFQETQYF. As DNA, the CDR3 is TGTGCCAGCACATGGCCAGAGAGGTTCCAAGAGACCCAGTACTTC.

This clonotype has just a few counts. The chain is built from TRBV7-2 and TRBJ1-1; 8 bases map to TRBD1. This CDR3 is built from 15 residues. J gave up 1 base and V 5 bases, and 6 bases lay outside the gene matches. Per germline, CDR1 SGHTA and CDR2 FQGNSA. This CDR3 reads CASSPRQGRNTEAFF. For the CDR3, the DNA is TGTGCCAGCAGCCCTCGACAGGGGAGGAACACTGAAGCTTTCTTT. The full variable domain, its missing parts supplied by reference TRBV7-2 and TRBJ1-1, is GAGVSQSPSNKVTEKGKDVELRCDPISGHTALYWYRQSLGQGLEFLIYFQGNSAPDKSGLPSDRFSAERTGGSVSTLTIQRTQQEDSAVYLCASSPRQGRNTEAFFGQGTRLTVV.

V and J are TRBV12-3 or TRBV12-4 and TRBJ2-5; D tentatively fits TRBD1 or TRBD2 (5 bases each). The CDR3 has 11 amino acids. Trimming took off 11 bases at V and 7 bases at J, with 14 bases between the two ends. This CDR3 reads CAVDIEGTQYF. Written as DNA, the CDR3 is TGTGCCGTGGACATCGAGGGGACCCAGTACTTC.

This clonotype was seen only a few times. The V gene is TRBV5-1, the J gene TRBJ2-7; no definite D call. Trimming cost V 4 bases and J 5 bases, with 16 bases left between them. Germline CDR1 SGHRS, CDR2 YFSETQ. The CDR3 consists of 14 residues. CDR3 region: CASSQPGLKDEQYF. In nucleotides, the CDR3 is TGCGCCAGCAGCCAGCCAGGTCTAAAGGACGAGCAGTACTTC. Full variable domain (rest looked up from reference TRBV5-1 and TRBJ2-7): KAGVTQTPRYLIKTRGQQVTLSCSPISGHRSVSWYQQTPGQGLQFLFEYFSETQRNKGNFPGRFSGRQFSNSRSEMNVSTLELGDSALYLCASSQPGLKDEQYFGPGTRLTVT.

The chain uses TRBV4-1 and TRBJ2-7; D may match TRBD1 or TRBD2 (5 bases each). Trimming cost V 0 bases and J 7 bases, with 10 bases left between them. Germline CDR1 MGHRA, CDR2 YSYEKL. This CDR3 is 13 amino acids long. Written as DNA, the CDR3 is TGCGCCAGCAGCCAAGACCAAGGGGAGGAGCAGTACTTC. Amino acids: CASSQDQGEEQYF.

The gene calls are TRBV14 and TRBJ1-2; maybe TRBD1 (5 bases). This CDR3 is 16 amino acids long. V lost 0 bases and J lost 4, with 15 bases in between. Germline CDR1 and CDR2: SGHDN and FVKESK. The CDR3 is CASSQEYRGDPYGYTF. CDR3 nucleotides: TGTGCCAGCAGCCAAGAGTACCGGGGGGACCCCTATGGCTACACCTTC.

This clonotype was detected a few times. This chain uses TRBV4-3 with TRBJ2-3; 7 bases line up with TRBD2. This CDR3 has 16 amino acids. V shed 1 base and J 1 base; nucleotides not matched to a gene: 5. The germline CDR1 and CDR2 sequences are LGHNA and YSLEER. The CDR3 region is CASSQGPSGGTDTQYF. CDR3 nucleotides: TGCGCCAGCAGCCAAGGGCCTAGCGGAGGCACAGATACGCAGTATTTT.

The chain combines TRBV29-1 with TRBJ2-2, with D hard to call. Trimming took 2 bases from V and 6 from J, leaving 7 bases between them. The CDR3 is 12 amino acids. Germline-derived CDR1 and CDR2 are SQVTM and ANQGSEA. The CDR3 region is CSVEWVAGELFF. CDR3 coding DNA: TGCAGCGTTGAATGGGTGGCCGGGGAGCTGTTTTTT.

The rearrangement uses TRBV5-1 and TRBJ2-7; weak D call: TRBD1 (6 bases). The CDR3 totals 14 residues. Looked up from germline, CDR1 is SGHRS and CDR2 is YFSETQ. V was clipped by 4 bases and J by 5 bases, with 16 bases between them. DNA for the CDR3: TGCGCCAGCAGCCTCTTCCAGGGGATCCACGAGCAGTACTTC. Its protein is CASSLFQGIHEQYF.

V and J are TRBV7-3 and TRBJ2-5; D is unclear. CDR1 and CDR2 from the germline V gene are SGHTA and FQGTGA. The CDR3 runs 14 residues. The V and J ends lost 1 base and 3 bases respectively, with 9 bases between them. CDR3 nucleotides: TGTGCCAGCAGCTTAAAGGGCAGAAAAGAGACCCAGTACTTC. Translation: CASSLKGRKETQYF.